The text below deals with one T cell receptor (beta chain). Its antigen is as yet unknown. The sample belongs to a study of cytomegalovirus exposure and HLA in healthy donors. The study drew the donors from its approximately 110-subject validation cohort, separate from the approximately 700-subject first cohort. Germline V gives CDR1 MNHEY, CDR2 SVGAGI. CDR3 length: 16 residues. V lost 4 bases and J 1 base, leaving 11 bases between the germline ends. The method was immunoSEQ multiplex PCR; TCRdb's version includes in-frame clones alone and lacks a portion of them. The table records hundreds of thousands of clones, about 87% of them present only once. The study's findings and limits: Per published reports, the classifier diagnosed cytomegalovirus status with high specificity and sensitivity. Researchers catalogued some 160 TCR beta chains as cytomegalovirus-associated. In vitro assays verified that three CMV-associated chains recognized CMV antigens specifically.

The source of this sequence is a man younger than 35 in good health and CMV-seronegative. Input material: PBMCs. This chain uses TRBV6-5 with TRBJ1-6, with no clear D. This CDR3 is CASSLRIGSYNSPLHF. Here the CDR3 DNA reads TGTGCCAGCAGTTTGAGAATCGGTTCCTATAATTCACCCCTCCACTTT.